The rows below give T cell receptor beta chains drawn from one sample of a study of vaccination effects on CD4 cells after COVID-19. The repertoire was sequenced with immunoSEQ multiplex PCR; TCRdb's copy has only in-frame clones and lacks some. The sample carries about 41,000 clones, roughly two thirds recorded once. No antigen has been identified for these receptors. The material was CD4+ T cells from PBMCs cultured with HCoV-OC43 spike peptides, obtained before COVID-19 vaccination. The receptors derive from a human donor who received a COVID-19 vaccine. Both conserved end residues are part of each CDR3. Each record gives: clone size, D gene, V gene, J gene, CDR3 protein, CDR3 DNA. A D gene is named only where the DNA matches it firmly. The size of a clone is reported for some rows only, either as once, few or many, or as a class for expanded clones.

-	TRBD1	TRBV7-2	TRBJ2-7	CASSARDSLYEQYF	TGTGCCAGCAGTGCTCGGGACAGCCTCTACGAGCAGTACTTC
-	TRBD2	TRBV7-8	TRBJ2-5	CASSLDSMEAGEQETQYF	TGTGCCAGCAGCTTAGATTCCATGGAAGCGGGGGAGCAAGAGACCCAGTACTTC
few	TRBD2	TRBV6-5	TRBJ2-1	CASKRASGLYNEQFF	TGTGCCAGCAAGAGGGCTAGCGGGCTATACAATGAGCAGTTCTTC
-	-	TRBV19	TRBJ1-1	CASSDPGTPWRAFF	TGTGCCAGTAGTGACCCTGGGACCCCCTGGAGAGCTTTCTTT
once	-	TRBV7-2	TRBJ1-3	CASSSNIGVYSGNTIYF	TGTGCCAGCAGCTCGAACATAGGAGTCTACTCTGGAAACACCATATATTTT
-	-	TRBV7-2	TRBJ2-1	CASSLQAASVNEQFF	TGTGCCAGCAGCTTACAAGCGGCTAGCGTAAATGAGCAGTTCTTC
-	-	TRBV4-1	TRBJ2-7	CASSHQGSGTVTYEQYF	TGCGCCAGCAGCCACCAAGGATCCGGGACGGTAACCTACGAGCAGTACTTC
-	-	TRBV7-9	TRBJ2-3	CASSHGTVSTDTQYF	TGTGCCAGCAGCCATGGGACGGTGAGCACAGATACGCAGTATTTT
once	-	TRBV16	TRBJ1-1	CASSQLLLRQNTEAFF	TGTGCCAGCAGCCAATTATTGCTTCGACAGAACACTGAAGCTTTCTTT
few	-	TRBV9	TRBJ1-6	CASSTRPGGWAPLHF	TGTGCCAGCAGCACCCGCCCGGGGGGGTGGGCACCCCTCCACTTT
-	-	TRBV30	TRBJ1-1	CAWSVQTRAFF	TGTGCCTGGAGTGTACAGACGAGAGCTTTCTTT
-	-	TRBV10-3	TRBJ1-4	CAISESDPGHGEKLFF	TGTGCCATCAGTGAGTCGGACCCGGGGCATGGGGAAAAACTGTTTTTT
-	-	TRBV29-1	TRBJ1-2	CSVLRNDYGYTF	TGCAGCGTTCTCAGGAACGACTATGGCTACACCTTC
-	-	TRBV7-9	TRBJ1-1	CASSLAISRPEAFF	TGTGCCAGCAGCTTAGCGATCTCTAGGCCTGAAGCTTTCTTT
-	-	TRBV7-2	TRBJ1-1	CASSTSYGSGTEAFF	TGTGCCAGCAGCACCTCCTACGGGTCGGGTACTGAAGCTTTCTTT
-	-	TRBV7-8	TRBJ2-2	CASMTGNTGELFF	TGTGCCAGCATGACAGGGAACACCGGGGAGCTGTTTTTT
-	TRBD1	TRBV27	TRBJ2-1	CASSFRDRGYNEQFF	TGTGCCAGCAGTTTTCGGGACAGGGGTTACAATGAGCAGTTCTTC
-	-	TRBV20-1	TRBJ1-6	CSAYSGSPLHF	TGCAGTGCTTACAGTGGGTCACCCCTCCACTTT
once	TRBD2	TRBV7-9	TRBJ2-3	CASSRAVAGGTDTQYF	TGTGCCAGCAGCCGGGCGGTGGCGGGGGGCACAGATACGCAGTATTTT
-	-	TRBV9	TRBJ2-1	CASSVGTASYNEQFF	TGTGCCAGCAGCGTAGGGACAGCCTCCTACAATGAGCAGTTCTTC
few	TRBD1	TRBV7-2	TRBJ1-3	CASSRRTGRNTIYF	TGTGCCAGCAGCCGCCGGACAGGTCGAAACACCATATATTTT
-	TRBD2	TRBV6-4	TRBJ2-7	CASSEAGGPYEQYF	TGTGCCAGCAGTGAGGCGGGGGGACCCTACGAGCAGTACTTC
once	-	TRBV7-9	TRBJ1-1	CASSLRGQAIEAFF	TGTGCCAGCAGCTTACGGGGCCAGGCAATCGAAGCTTTCTTT
-	TRBD2	TRBV11-3	TRBJ2-5	CASSAGLGATQYF	TGTGCCAGCAGCGCGGGACTAGGAGCGACCCAGTACTTC
once	TRBD1	TRBV7-8	TRBJ1-1	CASKKDRGLGEAFF	TGTGCCAGCAAAAAGGACAGGGGTTTAGGTGAAGCTTTCTTT
-	TRBD2	TRBV10-3	TRBJ2-3	CAVGLAGPDTQYF	TGTGCCGTAGGACTAGCGGGACCAGATACGCAGTATTTT
once	-	TRBV5-1	TRBJ2-3	CASSLDRHSTDTQYF	TGCGCCAGCAGCTTGGACAGGCATAGCACAGATACGCAGTATTTT
few	-	TRBV9	TRBJ1-1	CASSVVLGDTEAFF	TGTGCCAGCAGCGTAGTACTGGGGGACACTGAAGCTTTCTTT
-	TRBD2	TRBV7-2	TRBJ2-1	CASSLVRRLAASYNEQFF	TGTGCCAGCAGCTTAGTCCGGCGACTAGCGGCATCCTACAATGAGCAGTTCTTC
few	TRBD1	TRBV6-4	TRBJ2-3	CASGTGHTDTQYF	TGTGCCAGCGGGACAGGGCACACAGATACGCAGTATTTT
-	-	TRBV6-2/TRBV6-3	TRBJ1-2	CASSLQRTTTACGYTF	TGTGCCAGCAGTCTACAACGCACTACGACAGCTTGTGGCTACACCTTC
few	-	TRBV5-6	TRBJ2-7	CASSLIEGAGYEQYF	TGTGCCAGCAGCTTGATAGAGGGAGCAGGCTACGAGCAGTACTTC
-	-	TRBV3-1/TRBV3-2	TRBJ2-7	CASSRDKGEQYF	TGTGCCAGCAGCCGTGACAAGGGCGAGCAGTACTTC
few	TRBD1	TRBV5-1	TRBJ1-1	CASSFRQGNTEAFF	TGCGCCAGCAGCTTCAGACAGGGGAACACTGAAGCTTTCTTT
few	-	TRBV7-2	TRBJ1-6	CASSLNSPLHF	TGTGCCAGCAGCTTAAATTCACCCCTCCACTTT
-	-	TRBV7-2	TRBJ2-3	CASRGGAGTDTQYF	TGTGCCAGCAGGGGGGGAGCGGGCACAGATACGCAGTATTTT
few	TRBD1	TRBV5-1	TRBJ2-1	CASSVGTGGLNEQFF	TGCGCCAGCAGCGTCGGGACAGGGGGATTGAATGAGCAGTTCTTC
-	-	TRBV2	TRBJ2-5	CASKTGQMQETQYF	TGTGCCAGCAAGACCGGACAGATGCAAGAGACCCAGTACTTC
few	-	TRBV19	TRBJ1-2	CASSTRQVAGANYGYTF	TGTGCCAGTAGTACCCGGCAGGTGGCAGGGGCTAACTATGGCTACACCTTC
once	TRBD1	TRBV28	TRBJ2-7	CASRGRTGPYEQYF	TGTGCCAGCAGGGGCCGGACAGGACCCTACGAGCAGTACTTC
-	-	TRBV5-8	TRBJ2-7	CASSLTPGPTGEQYF	TGTGCCAGCAGCTTAACACCCGGGCCTACGGGCGAGCAGTACTTC